A single sample is the source of the 23 T cell receptor beta chains below, sequenced in a study of immune heterogeneity within non-small cell lung tumors. Amplification of TCR beta CDR3 was performed by multiplex PCR with 32 V and 13 J primers. TCRdb processed the multiplex PCR reads anew with MiXCR; each CDR3 protein has one entry. The sample contains 14,000 or so distinct CDR3 sequences, under 30% of which appear only once. Bulk tumor genomic DNA, 450 to 600 ng per sample, was the template. Surgical sampling yielded several biopsies per primary tumor (spaced far apart). Curative surgical treatment was performed in patients who had newly diagnosed, untreated non-small cell lung cancer. The sequenced sample consisted of lung tumor tissue. These receptor sequences come from a man aged 40-49 years with non-small cell lung cancer.

The sample holds a few counts of this clonotype. The chain couples TRBV20-1 to TRBJ1-2; 7 nucleotides agree with TRBD1. After removal of 6 bases from V and 6 bases from J, the junction contained 13 bases not matched to a gene. Germline V gene sequence: CDR1 DFQATT, CDR2 SNEGSKA (reference sequence). The CDR3 extends over 14 amino acids. The DNA of the CDR3 is TGCAGTGCAAGAACTGGGACAGCCGAAGATGGCTACACCTTC. This encodes CSARTGTAEDGYTF.

This clonotype was detected only once. The rearrangement joins TRBV18 to TRBJ1-6; TRBD1 agrees at 7 bases. The CDR3 spans 15 residues. CDR1 is KGHSH and CDR2 is LQKENI in the germline V gene. V was pared by 1 base and J by 9 bases, with 6 bases of the junction left unmatched. The CDR3 coding sequence is TGTGCCAGCTCACCACAGGGACAGCAGAGTTCACCCCTCCACTTT. This sequence encodes CASSPQGQQSSPLHF.

This clonotype was seen many times. The chain is built from TRBV12-3 or TRBV12-4 and TRBJ2-2; weak D call: TRBD2 (6 bases). The V end lost 6 bases, the J end lost 2 bases, and 10 bases lay between the germline ends. This CDR3 has 14 amino acids. CDR3 region: CASRAGSNTGELFF. CDR3 bases: TGTGCCAGCAGGGCCGGGAGTAACACCGGGGAGCTGTTTTTT.

A note on this clonotype: With a much larger clone just one base away, this may be a read error. The gene calls are TRBV6-9 and TRBJ1-1, with D perhaps TRBD1 (5 bases). Trimming removed 10 bases at V and 1 base at J, with 16 bases between. Germline V gives CDR1 MNHGY, CDR2 SVAAGI. This CDR3 is 14 amino acids long. CDR3 residues: CAIRYRYTNTEAFF. CDR3 nucleotide sequence: TGTGCCATCAGATACAGGTACACGAACACTGAAGCTTTCTTT.

Ten or more counts support this clonotype. The V gene is TRBV20-1, the J gene TRBJ1-1; no firm D call. Germline V lookup: CDR1 DFQATT, CDR2 SNEGSKA (reference sequence). This CDR3 is 13 amino acids long. The V and J ends lost 6 bases and 0 bases respectively, with 11 bases between them. In nucleotides, the CDR3 is TGCAGTGCCACTCGCTCGGTGAACACTGAAGCTTTCTTT. Residues: CSATRSVNTEAFF.

This clonotype is termed medium-sized. The rearrangement joins TRBV6-1 to TRBJ1-1, with 7 bases lining up with TRBD1. Per germline, CDR1 MNHNS and CDR2 SASEGT. The CDR3 has 15 residues. Trimming removed 5 bases from V and 5 bases from J; junction bases left unmatched: 11. CDR3 nucleotides: TGTGCCAGCAGTTACAGGACAGGCGTAGGGACTGAAGCTTTCTTT. Translating gives CASSYRTGVGTEAFF.

By share of the sample, this clonotype is medium-sized. This chain uses TRBV12-3 or TRBV12-4 with TRBJ2-1; D call uncertain. V was trimmed by 1 base and J by 9 bases, leaving 4 bases between them. This CDR3 comprises 11 residues. CDR3 in DNA: TGTGCCAGCAGTTTAGGCGTTGAGCAGTTCTTC. It specifies CASSLGVEQFF.

This clonotype was seen only a few times. This chain connects TRBV20-1 to TRBJ1-1; D possibly corresponds to TRBD1 (6 bases). This CDR3 region has 14 residues. CDR1 and CDR2 (germline): DFQATT, SNEGSKA (reference sequence). V lost 7 bases and J lost 0, with 15 bases in between. This chain's CDR3 is CSVIQGYLNTEAFF. For the CDR3, the DNA is TGCAGTGTTATACAGGGATACCTGAACACTGAAGCTTTCTTT.

A remark on this clonotype: One base away lies a much larger clone, so this may be a sequencing read error. V gene TRBV19 combines with J gene TRBJ1-3; no reliable D call. The CDR3 is 14 amino acids. Germline V gene data show CDR1 as LNHDA and CDR2 as SQIVND (reference sequence). The CDR3 here is CASSSGSSGNSIYF. The CDR3 coding sequence is TGTGCCAGTAGTTCCGGCAGCTCTGGAAACAGCATATATTTT.

Comment on this clonotype: Just one base apart from a much larger clone, this may be a read error. This CDR3 is CATQLLWGGQPQHF. The DNA for the CDR3 is TGTGCCACCCAACTGCTTTGGGGTGGTCAGCCCCAGCATTTT. The rearrangement uses TRBV15 and TRBJ1-5; no reliable D call. The CDR3 totals 14 residues. Germline V gene sequence: CDR1 LNHNV, CDR2 YYDKDF (reference sequence). V was trimmed by 8 bases and J by 6 bases, leaving 17 bases between them.

Notes on this clonotype: A much larger clone lies one base from this, so it may be a read error. This is likely a read error, given that the CDR3 carries no conserved phenylalanine or tryptophan at its end. This chain links TRBV15 with TRBJ2-1; D remains ambiguous. The CDR3 runs to 12 residues. Per germline, CDR1 LNHNV and CDR2 YYDKDF (reference sequence). The V end lost 0 bases, the J end lost 5 bases, and 2 bases lay between the germline ends. CDR3 sequence: CATSRENNEQFS. The CDR3, as DNA: TGTGCCACCAGCAGAGAAAACAATGAGCAGTTCTCC.

This clonotype was found many times. The chain is built from TRBV19 and TRBJ2-1; D might be TRBD1 or TRBD2, each matching 5 bases. V lost 4 bases and J lost 10, with 20 bases in between. In germline, CDR1 is LNHDA, CDR2 SQIVND (reference sequence). The CDR3 loop spans 15 amino acids. The CDR3 DNA follows: TGTGCCAGTAGTACTCCGGGGCCCCCCGCCGGGGAGCAGTTCTTC. Translated: CASSTPGPPAGEQFF.

This clonotype qualifies as medium-sized. CDR3 sequence (DNA): TGCGCCAGCAGCCCCCGGAGGGGGCCGGTAGGCTATGGCTACACCTTC. Translating it yields CASSPRRGPVGYGYTF. The chain carries TRBV5-1 and TRBJ1-2; 7 positions agree with TRBD1. The CDR3 is made up of 16 amino acids. Germline V gives CDR1 SGHRS, CDR2 YFSETQ. The ends lost 4 bases at V and 4 bases at J; junction bases unmatched: 13.

The sample holds many counts of this clonotype. The rearrangement links TRBV6-1 to TRBJ1-1; a possible D gene is TRBD1 (5 bases). This CDR3 has 13 residues. Trimming took off 3 bases at V and 5 bases at J, with 10 bases between the two ends. Germline V gene lookup returns CDR1 MNHNS and CDR2 SASEGT. CDR3 in amino acids: CASSDWGYTEAFF. CDR3 nucleotides: TGTGCCAGCAGTGATTGGGGCTATACTGAAGCTTTCTTT.

This clonotype was counted ten times or more. The gene calls are TRBV12-3 or TRBV12-4 and TRBJ1-4; 8 bases align to TRBD1. This CDR3 has 16 amino acids. Trimming removed 6 bases from V and 8 bases from J; junction bases left unmatched: 14. The CDR3 region is CASRKGQAAPWEKLFF. The CDR3 DNA reads TGTGCCAGCAGAAAGGGACAGGCGGCCCCGTGGGAAAAACTGTTTTTT.

Note on this clonotype: Given a much more abundant clone one base away, this may be a read error. The missing conserved phenylalanine or tryptophan at the end of this CDR3 makes a read error likely. The V gene is TRBV15, the J gene TRBJ2-1, with no clear D. Germline-derived CDR1 and CDR2 are LNHNV and YYDKDF (reference sequence). The CDR3 has 12 residues. V was trimmed by 2 bases and J by 2 bases, leaving 1 base between them. CDR3 protein: CATSRPYNEQFL. In DNA form, the CDR3 reads TGTGCCACCAGCAGACCCTACAATGAGCAGTTCTTA.

As regards this clonotype: Compared with germline, one end of the junction differs, possibly owing to a read error. The chain uses TRBV6-2 or TRBV6-3 and TRBJ2-5, with 11 bases matching TRBD2. Per the germline V gene, CDR1 is MNHEY and CDR2 is SVGEGT. The CDR3 is made up of 19 amino acids. The CDR3 bases are TGTGTCAGCAGTTACTCGATTAGCGGGAGGGTTGCTTCTCAGGAGACCCAGTACTTC. Its translation: CVSSYSISGRVASQETQYF.

Remarks on this clonotype: A read error may account for a junction end that differs from germline. This rearrangement joins TRBV18 to TRBJ1-5, with D unresolved. CDR1 is KGHSH and CDR2 is LQKENI in the germline V gene. The CDR3 totals 13 residues. CDR3 amino acids: CASSPLGDHPQHF. The CDR3, as DNA: TGTGCCAGCTCACCCCTTGGGGATCATCCCCAGCATTTT.

This clonotype came up a few times. The rearrangement uses TRBV20-1 and TRBJ2-3; 13 nucleotides agree with TRBD2. V was pared by 0 bases and J by 2 bases, with 2 bases of the junction left unmatched. Germline V lookup: CDR1 DFQATT, CDR2 SNEGSKA (reference sequence). The CDR3 is made up of 16 amino acids. CDR3 coding DNA: TGCAGTGCTAGAGATGGGACTAGCGGGAACACAGATACGCAGTATTTT. It is translated as CSARDGTSGNTDTQYF.

Details on this clonotype: A read error may explain this, as a much larger clone is one base away. The V and J genes are TRBV7-2 and TRBJ2-1; D is uncertain. The CDR3 length is 11 residues. Germline values: CDR1 SGHTA, CDR2 FQGNSA. The DNA of the CDR3 is TGTGCCAGCAGCGACATCCATGAGCTGTTCTTC. Its protein product is CASSDIHELFF.

This clonotype appeared many times. V usage is TRBV12-3 or TRBV12-4 and J usage is TRBJ1-2, with 10 bases that match TRBD1. J gave up 3 bases and V 5 bases, and 18 bases lay outside the gene matches. The CDR3 has 19 residues. Written as DNA, the CDR3 is TGTGCCAGCAGTCCCGGACAGGGGGTGCAGCTACAGCCGGACTATGGCTACACCTTC. Amino acid sequence: CASSPGQGVQLQPDYGYTF.

Turning to this clonotype: A clone one base away is much larger, so this may be a read error. The chain has TRBV7-8 and TRBJ2-2; either TRBD1 or TRBD2 may fit D (5 bases each). The CDR3 contains 13 residues. Germline assignment: CDR1 SGHVS and CDR2 FQNEAQ. The CDR3 coding sequence is TGTGCCAGCAGCTGGGGCTCCACCGGGGAGCCGTTTTTT. The encoded protein is CASSWGSTGEPFF.

This clonotype was counted only a few times. The V gene is TRBV4-2, the J gene TRBJ2-2; 8 nucleotides align to TRBD2. Per germline, CDR1 LGHNA and CDR2 YNFKEQ. The CDR3 length is 16 residues. V shed 4 bases and J 3 bases; nucleotides not matched to a gene: 7. The CDR3 DNA reads TGTGCCAGCAGCCCCCAACAAGCGGGAGACACCGGGGAGCTGTTTTTT. It codes for CASSPQQAGDTGELFF.